These 22 T cell receptor beta chains came from one sample sequenced in a study of blood T cells in healthy people across ages. Next came a second PCR, run for about 7 to 12 cycles, which used a sample-barcoded 5' primer along with a J-beta primer mix. TCRdb analysed the 5' RACE reads with MiXCR anew, one entry per CDR3 protein. The sample has about a million distinct CDR3 sequences, roughly 52% seen once; the top ten hold 13%. Sequenced input: blood. The origin of the receptors is a young man in good health.

The chain combines TRBV6-5 with TRBJ2-1; D possibly corresponds to TRBD2 (7 bases). V was shortened by 8 bases and J by 3 bases, with 17 bases between the two germline ends. The CDR3 totals 15 residues. Germline V gene data show CDR1 as MNHEY and CDR2 as SVGAGI. The CDR3, as DNA: TGTGCCAGCTGTCAAGGGGGGGGATTCTACAATGAGCAGTTCTTC. It translates to CASCQGGGFYNEQFF.

This clonotype was observed once. This chain uses TRBV13 with TRBJ2-7; D remains ambiguous. The V end was cut by 4 bases, the J end by 1 base, with 11 bases between. Germline V gene data show CDR1 as PRHDT and CDR2 as FYEKMQ (reference sequence). This CDR3 is 14 amino acids long. The DNA of the CDR3 is TGTGCCAGCAGCTCGGACCCCGGGTCCTACGAGCAGTACTTC. It is translated as CASSSDPGSYEQYF.

The chain links TRBV18 to TRBJ2-7; no firm D call. The V gene's germline CDR1 is KGHSH and CDR2 LQKENI. V was cut by 3 bases and J by 11 bases, with 14 bases left in between. The CDR3 runs 12 residues. CDR3 protein: CASSPGIVTKYF. CDR3 coding DNA: TGTGCCAGCTCACCTGGAATCGTAACGAAGTACTTC.

This clonotype occurred a few times. The chain employs TRBV28 and TRBJ2-7, with D uncertain. Germline values: CDR1 MDHEN, CDR2 SYDVKM. This CDR3 contains 16 residues. Trimming pared 3 bases from V and 0 bases from J, leaving 15 bases between. CDR3 sequence: CASSFRYGRNSYEQYF. CDR3 DNA sequence: TGTGCCAGCAGTTTCAGATACGGACGGAACTCCTACGAGCAGTACTTC.

This rearrangement joins TRBV5-6 to TRBJ2-4; 7 positions match TRBD2. Unmatched junction bases numbered 4, after V lost 4 bases and J lost 3 bases. The CDR3 sequence is 14 residues long. Germline CDR1 SGHDT, CDR2 YYEEEE. The CDR3 bases are TGTGCCAGCAGCGTGGGACTAAGCAAAAACATTCAGTACTTC. Amino acid sequence: CASSVGLSKNIQYF.

The chain employs TRBV5-1 and TRBJ2-3, with a possible D match to TRBD2 (6 bases). CDR1 is SGHRS and CDR2 is YFSETQ in the germline V gene. The CDR3 runs 14 residues. With 2 bases removed from V and 4 bases from J, the gap between germline ends came to 11 bases. The CDR3 loop is CASSFQEGSDTQYF. CDR3 DNA: TGCGCCAGCAGCTTCCAGGAGGGGTCAGATACGCAGTATTTT. The full variable domain, in which reference TRBV5-1 and TRBJ2-3 provide the parts outside the CDR3, is KAGVTQTPRYLIKTRGQQVTLSCSPISGHRSVSWYQQTPGQGLQFLFEYFSETQRNKGNFPGRFSGRQFSNSRSEMNVSTLELGDSALYLCASSFQEGSDTQYFGPGTRLTVL.

The chain has TRBV3-1 and TRBJ2-4; D is undetermined. The J call may be incorrect, as the DNA end agrees better with TRBJ2-7. There are 13 residues in the CDR3. CDR1 and CDR2 (germline): LGHDT, YNNKEL (reference sequence). CDR3 coding DNA: TGTGCCAGCAGACCGGCGGCGACCTACGAGCAGTACTTC. Its translation: CASRPAATYEQYF.

The chain carries TRBV6-1 and TRBJ1-2; 7 bases fit TRBD1. With V trimmed by 3 bases and J by 5 bases, 9 bases remained unmatched. Germline assignment: CDR1 MNHNS and CDR2 SASEGT. The CDR3 sequence is 15 residues long. CDR3 in amino acids: CASSEGQRPLYGYTF. CDR3 nucleotides: TGTGCCAGCAGTGAGGGACAGCGTCCTCTTTATGGCTACACCTTC.

As DNA, the CDR3 is TGTGCCAGCAATTCAAATATGGGACAGGGCAACACTGAAGCTTTCTTT. It encodes CASNSNMGQGNTEAFF. The chain links TRBV6-1 to TRBJ1-1, with 9 bases identical to TRBD1. Trimming removed 7 bases from V and 2 bases from J; junction bases left unmatched: 11. Looked up from germline, CDR1 is MNHNS and CDR2 is SASEGT. This CDR3 spans 16 amino acids.

V gene TRBV21-1 combines with J gene TRBJ1-6; the table names TRBD1, a call not compared with the DNA. TRBV21-1 is a documented pseudogene. This CDR3 is 21 amino acids long. The CDR3 sequence: CASSPGSGGPTRIIPNSPLHF. The CDR3 region has the DNA TGTGCCAGCAGCCCTGGTTCAGGGGGCCCGACCCGTATAATACCTAATTCACCCCTCCACTTT.

This clonotype has more than one count but fewer than ten. The V call is TRBV29-1, the J call TRBJ2-3; D gene unclear. Trimming left V 1 base short and J 1 base short, with 6 bases between. Germline V CDR1 and CDR2: SQVTM, ANQGSEA. CDR3 length: 13 residues. CDR3: CSVEVAGTDTQYF. The CDR3 DNA follows: TGCAGCGTTGAAGTTGCAGGCACAGATACGCAGTATTTT.

This clonotype has ten or more counts. The chain carries TRBV7-9 and TRBJ2-7; D remains ambiguous. The germline CDR1 and CDR2 sequences are SEHNR and FQNEAQ (reference sequence). V lost 4 bases and J lost 0, with 16 bases in between. This CDR3 region has 16 residues. The CDR3 protein is CASSSDWTGLSYEQYF. The CDR3 nucleotides are TGTGCCAGCAGCTCCGATTGGACGGGCCTCTCCTACGAGCAGTACTTC.

This clonotype has a single count. This chain connects TRBV3-1 to TRBJ2-5; 7 nucleotides align to TRBD1. Germline V CDR1 and CDR2: LGHDT, YNNKEL (reference sequence). This CDR3 is 17 amino acids long. J lost 5 bases, V lost 0 bases, and 12 bases had no gene match. The CDR3 spells CASSQEVATGPTETQYF. The CDR3 DNA follows: TGTGCCAGCAGCCAAGAAGTGGCGACAGGGCCGACGGAGACCCAGTACTTC.

The CDR3 sequence is CASSLWEGKALVNGYTF. The CDR3 DNA follows: TGTGCCAGCAGCTTATGGGAAGGGAAGGCACTGGTTAATGGCTACACCTTC. The rearrangement joins TRBV7-2 to TRBJ1-2; D remains unclear. Germline V gene data show CDR1 as SGHTA and CDR2 as FQGNSA. CDR3 size: 17 residues. Trimming stripped 2 bases from V and 6 bases from J, with 22 bases between.

The chain uses TRBV4-2 and TRBJ1-4; D is undetermined. The CDR3 sequence is 16 residues long. V was trimmed by 0 bases and J by 4 bases, leaving 12 bases between them. Germline values: CDR1 LGHNA, CDR2 YNFKEQ. CDR3 region: CASSQDLTDVNEKLFF. The CDR3 nucleotides read TGTGCCAGCAGCCAAGATCTCACAGACGTTAATGAAAAACTGTTTTTT.

The chain links TRBV12-3 or TRBV12-4 to TRBJ2-1; the match to TRBD1 covers 7 bases. Gene TRBJ2-7 matches the end of the DNA better, so the J call may be wrong. The CDR3 loop spans 16 amino acids. The CDR3 reads CASSHRGPSSYNEQYF. In DNA, the CDR3 is TGTGCCAGCAGTCACAGGGGACCGAGCTCCTACAATGAGCAGTACTTC.

This clonotype was seen more than once but under ten times. V is TRBV10-3 and J is TRBJ2-2; 10 bases are a match to TRBD2. The CDR3 spans 16 residues. The trim removed 6 bases at V and 3 bases at J, leaving 7 bases unmatched. Looked up from germline, CDR1 is ENHRY and CDR2 is SYGVKD. CDR3 amino acids: CAIRPSGGGDTGELFF. CDR3 in DNA: TGTGCCATCAGGCCTAGCGGGGGAGGAGACACCGGGGAGCTGTTTTTT.

The chain joins TRBV20-1 to TRBJ1-1, with 12 bases that match TRBD1. V was pared by 4 bases and J by 1 base, with 7 bases of the junction left unmatched. The CDR3 contains 16 residues. Germline values: CDR1 DFQATT, CDR2 SNEGSKA (reference sequence). Here the CDR3 reads CSAIGTGGLWNTEAFF. The CDR3 DNA is TGCAGTGCTATAGGGACAGGGGGCCTGTGGAACACTGAAGCTTTCTTT.

The rearrangement links TRBV7-2 to TRBJ1-2; no firm D call. This CDR3 comprises 15 residues. The ends were cut back, 5 bases at V and 2 bases at J, with 15 bases in the middle. Germline V gene sequence: CDR1 SGHTA, CDR2 FQGNSA. DNA of the CDR3: TGTGCCAGCAGCGATGCCGGAGAACCGAACTATGGCTACACCTTC. Translating it yields CASSDAGEPNYGYTF.

The chain employs TRBV6-5 and TRBJ2-3, with 10 bases identical to TRBD2. Germline-derived CDR1 and CDR2 are MNHEY and SVGAGI. With V trimmed by 7 bases and J by 7 bases, 8 bases remained unmatched. The CDR3 runs 14 residues. This CDR3 reads CASMRSGGAHTQYF. As DNA, the CDR3 is TGTGCCAGCATGAGAAGCGGGGGGGCCCATACGCAGTATTTT.

CDR3 nucleotides: TGCGCCAGCAGCTTATTTCCTGGGCAGGTTAACAATGAGCAGTTCTTC. It codes for CASSLFPGQVNNEQFF. The chain employs TRBV5-1 and TRBJ2-1, with D unresolved. Trimming removed 2 bases at V and 5 bases at J, with 17 bases between. The germline CDR1 and CDR2 sequences are SGHRS and YFSETQ. The CDR3 has 16 residues.

In its sample, this clonotype was seen once. The chain couples TRBV29-1 to TRBJ1-2; the D gene is possibly TRBD1 (6 bases). Germline CDR1 and CDR2: SQVTM and ANQGSEA. This CDR3 spans 12 amino acids. V was cut by 7 bases and J by 8 bases, with 17 bases left in between. CDR3 loop: CSAVQGSGGYTF. The CDR3 DNA is TGCAGCGCCGTCCAGGGGTCGGGAGGCTACACCTTC.